These 23 T cell receptor beta chains share one sample of origin, sequenced in a study of blood T cell repertoires in COVID-19. Measured with immunoSEQ multiplex PCR; TCRdb has only the in-frame clones, and not every one. This table has tens of thousands of clones, 81% appearing once. Source material: peripheral blood. These receptors originate from a woman between 70 and 85 years old with acute or convalescent COVID-19.

The CDR3 protein is CASSLEETQYF. The DNA for the CDR3 is TGTGCCAGCAGCCTCGAAGAGACCCAGTACTTC. The rearrangement uses TRBV11-2 and TRBJ2-5, with unresolved D. The V and J ends lost 5 bases and 3 bases respectively, with 4 bases between them. Germline V lookup: CDR1 SGHAT, CDR2 FQNNGV. CDR3 size: 11 residues.

V usage is TRBV5-1 and J usage is TRBJ2-7; D gene unclear. The CDR3 runs 11 residues. V lost 2 bases and J 6 bases, leaving 6 bases between the germline ends. CDR1 and CDR2 (germline): SGHRS, YFSETQ. The chain's CDR3 is CASSFGAEQYF. CDR3 nucleotides: TGCGCCAGCAGCTTCGGAGCCGAGCAGTACTTC.

This chain connects TRBV19 to TRBJ2-2; a weak D match, TRBD1 (6 bases). Trimming took 2 bases from V and 8 from J, leaving 15 bases between them. The CDR3 loop spans 15 amino acids. CDR1 and CDR2 from the germline V gene are LNHDA and SQIVND (reference sequence). In DNA, the CDR3 is TGTGCCAGTAGTATACTAGGGACAAAGGCGGGGGAGCTGTTTTTT. Translated, it gives CASSILGTKAGELFF.

The V and J genes are TRBV6-2 or TRBV6-3 and TRBJ1-2; 7 positions match TRBD1. Germline CDR1 is MNHEY and CDR2 is SVGEGT. J was trimmed by 3 bases and V by 5 bases; bases with no gene match: 3. The CDR3 has 13 residues. The CDR3 coding sequence is TGTGCCAGCAGTATCGGGACAGACTATGGCTACACCTTC. Its protein is CASSIGTDYGYTF.

This clone appeared a few times. The V and J genes are TRBV28 and TRBJ2-7, with TRBD1 matching 7 bases. The CDR3 has 13 residues. Germline values: CDR1 MDHEN, CDR2 SYDVKM. J was trimmed by 3 bases and V by 2 bases; bases with no gene match: 1. The CDR3 DNA reads as TGTGCCAGCAGTTTACCAGGGGGCTACGAGCAGTACTTC. It translates to CASSLPGGYEQYF.

This chain connects TRBV25-1 to TRBJ1-2, with 9 bases identical to TRBD1. Trimming at V came to 2 bases and at J to 6 bases, leaving 7 bases not matched to a gene. The CDR3 is 15 amino acids. Germline V gene lookup returns CDR1 MGHDK and CDR2 SYGVNS. The CDR3 spells CASSEPGQGRHGYTF. The CDR3 DNA follows: TGTGCCAGCAGTGAACCGGGACAGGGAAGGCATGGCTACACCTTC.

The V gene is TRBV18, the J gene TRBJ1-4, with TRBD1 matching 8 bases. The CDR3 covers 16 residues. Germline V gene sequence: CDR1 KGHSH, CDR2 LQKENI. Germline trimming cut 2 bases from V and 8 bases from J; bases unmatched to any gene: 10. The DNA for the CDR3 is TGTGCCAGCTCACCAAGCGGCGACAGGGGAGGGGAAAAACTGTTTTTT. Its translation: CASSPSGDRGGEKLFF.

This chain uses TRBV2 with TRBJ2-1; TRBD2 matches 8 bases. With V trimmed by 8 bases and J by 1 base, 7 bases remained unmatched. Per germline, CDR1 SNHLY and CDR2 FYNNEI. The CDR3 is 15 residues long. CDR3 nucleotides: TGTGCCAGCGTGGGCGGCGGGAGGTCCTACAATGAGCAGTTCTTC. Encoded protein: CASVGGGRSYNEQFF.

The rearrangement joins TRBV6-6 to TRBJ1-2; TRBD1 matches 7 bases. The CDR3 is 13 amino acids. Germline values: CDR1 MNHNY, CDR2 SVGAGI (reference sequence). Germline trimming cut 6 bases from V and 6 bases from J; bases unmatched to any gene: 7. The CDR3: CASRPTGAHGYTF. The CDR3 nucleotides are TGTGCCAGCAGACCCACAGGGGCCCATGGCTACACCTTC.

The chain carries TRBV5-8 and TRBJ1-2, with 10 bases lining up with TRBD1. Germline CDR1 SGHTS, CDR2 YDEGEE. The CDR3 is 13 amino acids. The J segment lost 7 bases and the V segment lost 4 bases, leaving 4 bases of the junction unmatched. DNA of the CDR3: TGTGCCAGCAGCCGGGACAGGGGCAGTGGCTACACCTTC. Amino acids: CASSRDRGSGYTF.

CDR3 nucleotides: TGTGCCATCAGACGGGACAGGGAGGGAGAGACCCAGTACTTC. It translates to CAIRRDREGETQYF. The chain couples TRBV10-3 to TRBJ2-5; 9 bases map to TRBD1. CDR1 and CDR2 (germline): ENHRY, SYGVKD. The CDR3 has 14 amino acids. V shed 6 bases, J shed 4 bases, and the junction held 6 bases outside the gene matches.

This chain joins TRBV28 and TRBJ2-5, with TRBD1 as a possible D gene (6 bases). Trimming left V 2 bases short and J 2 bases short, with 9 bases between. Germline V gene data show CDR1 as MDHEN and CDR2 as SYDVKM. There are 14 residues in the CDR3. CDR3 coding DNA: TGTGCCAGCAGTTTAGCCAGGGGACAAGAGACCCAGTACTTC. It is translated as CASSLARGQETQYF.

The V gene is TRBV19, the J gene TRBJ1-5, with 11 bases that match TRBD1. The V and J ends lost 7 bases and 7 bases, in that order; junction bases with no gene match: 12. The CDR3 runs to 16 residues. Germline assignment: CDR1 LNHDA and CDR2 SQIVND (reference sequence). The CDR3 DNA follows: TGTGCCAGTACCGATGCCCGGACAGGGGGCGGCCAGCCCCAGCATTTT. Its protein is CASTDARTGGGQPQHF.

The V call is TRBV27, the J call TRBJ1-6; 9 bases match TRBD1. V lost 0 bases to trimming and J lost 10 bases; unmatched junction nucleotides: 7. Germline V gene sequence: CDR1 MNHEY, CDR2 SMNVEV (reference sequence). The CDR3 runs 16 residues. The CDR3 reads CASSLSGTGLSSPLHF. The CDR3 coding sequence is TGTGCCAGCAGTTTATCGGGGACAGGGCTTAGCTCACCCCTCCACTTT.

The V call is TRBV7-2, the J call TRBJ1-1; no clear D. V shed 5 bases and J shed 5 bases, with 9 bases lying between them. The CDR3 is 12 amino acids. Germline V gene sequence: CDR1 SGHTA, CDR2 FQGNSA. CDR3 in amino acids: CASSRPGTEAFF. The CDR3 nucleotides are TGTGCCAGCAGCCGCCCGGGGACTGAAGCTTTCTTT.

V and J are TRBV6-5 and TRBJ1-6, with 9 bases that match TRBD1. CDR1 is MNHEY, CDR2 SVGAGI, per germline. The CDR3 runs 15 residues. J was trimmed by 3 bases and V by 6 bases; bases with no gene match: 3. The CDR3 DNA is TGTGCCAGCAGGAGGACAGGGGACTATAATTCACCCCTCCACTTT. It translates to CASRRTGDYNSPLHF.

The chain couples TRBV19 to TRBJ1-2; tentative D call: TRBD1 (5 bases). V gave up 5 bases and J gave up 2 bases, with 15 bases separating them. The CDR3 loop spans 15 amino acids. Germline V gene data show CDR1 as LNHDA and CDR2 as SQIVND (reference sequence). The CDR3 nucleotides are TGTGCCAGTAGTCCACTGGGGGGGACGAACTATGGCTACACCTTC. Protein sequence: CASSPLGGTNYGYTF.

The genes are TRBV29-1 and TRBJ2-5; 9 bases line up with TRBD1. Per germline, CDR1 SQVTM and CDR2 ANQGSEA. The CDR3 contains 13 residues. The V and J ends lost 7 bases and 1 base, in that order; junction bases with no gene match: 4. The CDR3: CSAGQGTQETQYF. CDR3 nucleotides: TGCAGCGCCGGACAGGGGACCCAAGAGACCCAGTACTTC.

The J gene is TRBJ2-1, the V gene TRBV2; 7 bases align to TRBD1. This CDR3 comprises 14 residues. Trimming cost V 6 bases and J 6 bases; bases outside gene matches: 8. CDR1 is SNHLY and CDR2 is FYNNEI in the germline V gene. For the CDR3, the DNA is TGTGCCAGCAGAGGATTGGGGACAGCCAATGAGCAGTTCTTC. Protein: CASRGLGTANEQFF.

Written as DNA, the CDR3 is TGTGCCAGCAGTCCAGGGACAGCGTATTCACCCCTCCACTTT. The encoded protein is CASSPGTAYSPLHF. The chain employs TRBV28 and TRBJ1-6; 7 positions agree with TRBD1. J was trimmed by 8 bases and V by 5 bases; bases with no gene match: 6. There are 14 residues in the CDR3. Germline V CDR1 and CDR2: MDHEN, SYDVKM. Full variable domain (remainder filled in from reference TRBV28 and TRBJ1-6): DVKVTQSSRYLVKRTGEKVFLECVQDMDHENMFWYRQDPGLGLRLIYFSYDVKMKEKGDIPEGYSVSREKKERFSLILESASTNQTSMYLCASSPGTAYSPLHFGNGTRLTVT.

This chain connects TRBV7-8 to TRBJ2-7; TRBD2 might be the D (6 bases). Germline CDR1 reads SGHVS; CDR2 reads FQNEAQ. Trimming took off 4 bases at V and 5 bases at J, with 15 bases between the two ends. The CDR3 runs 14 residues. The chain's CDR3 is CASSSSGRKNEQYF. The CDR3 region has the DNA TGTGCCAGCAGCTCTAGTGGGAGGAAGAACGAGCAGTACTTC. The complete variable domain, with remaining parts taken from reference TRBV7-8 and TRBJ2-7, reads GAGVSQSPRYKVAKRGQDVALRCDPISGHVSLFWYQQALGQGPEFLTYFQNEAQLDKSGLPSDRFFAERPEGSVSTLKIQRTQQEDSAVYLCASSSSGRKNEQYFGPGTRLTVT.

The chain uses TRBV6-1 and TRBJ1-2, with TRBD1 matching 10 bases. V was pared by 1 base and J by 3 bases, with 8 bases of the junction left unmatched. CDR3 length: 17 residues. The germline CDR1 and CDR2 sequences are MNHNS and SASEGT. The CDR3 DNA reads as TGTGCCAGCAGTGAAGGGACAGGGGGATTCTACGACTATGGCTACACCTTC. It is translated as CASSEGTGGFYDYGYTF.

This rearrangement joins TRBV18 to TRBJ2-3; 12 bases line up with TRBD2. Germline CDR1 is KGHSH and CDR2 is LQKENI. This CDR3 has 16 amino acids. With V trimmed by 8 bases and J by 0 bases, 6 bases remained unmatched. The CDR3 sequence is CASVSGLAGSTDTQYF. DNA of the CDR3: TGTGCCAGCGTATCCGGACTAGCGGGGAGCACAGATACGCAGTATTTT.